Each of the 19 T cell receptor beta chains below was sequenced from the same sample in a study of T cell repertoires in cytomegalovirus infection. TCRdb reprocessed the reads via MiXCR and lists one record per CDR3 protein. This table holds about 300,000 distinct CDR3 sequences, about 25% found once. Specimen: PBMCs. All receptors come from a human donor in good health (CMV status not recorded). Some clones in this sample may be carry-over from other donors' samples.

This clonotype was counted a few times. The CDR3 sequence is CASSPSRQTGDTYEQYF. CDR3 in DNA: TGTGCCAGCAGTCCTAGTCGCCAGACAGGGGACACGTACGAGCAGTACTTC. The chain couples TRBV12-3 or TRBV12-4 to TRBJ2-7, with 8 bases identical to TRBD1. CDR3 size: 17 residues. Trimming at V came to 5 bases and at J to 4 bases, leaving 16 bases not matched to a gene.

This clonotype has at least ten counts. V and J are TRBV7-2 and TRBJ1-1; D is uncertain. The CDR3 covers 13 residues. Looked up from germline, CDR1 is SGHTA and CDR2 is FQGNSA. With 8 bases removed from V and 1 base from J, the gap between germline ends came to 11 bases. Here the CDR3 reads CASGLYPNTEAFF. CDR3 nucleotide sequence: TGTGCCAGCGGGCTCTACCCGAACACTGAAGCTTTCTTT.

Points on this clonotype: One end of the junction is discordant with germline, which a read error may explain. V is TRBV12-3 or TRBV12-4 and J is TRBJ1-1; weak D call: TRBD1 (5 bases). CDR3 size: 14 residues. Written as DNA, the CDR3 is TGTGTCAGCAGTTTAAGGGAGGGGAAGGGTGAAGCTTTCTTT. Translation gives CVSSLREGKGEAFF.

The J gene is TRBJ2-7, the V gene TRBV2, with D unresolved. The germline V gene encodes CDR1 SNHLY and CDR2 FYNNEI. The V end lost 10 bases, the J end lost 0 bases, and 13 bases lay between the germline ends. The CDR3 contains 13 residues. The CDR3 region has the DNA TGTGCCATCGCAACACTCAGCTCCTACGAGCAGTACTTC. It yields the protein CAIATLSSYEQYF.

This clonotype showed up just a few times. The V gene is TRBV15, the J gene TRBJ2-7; 8 nucleotides line up with TRBD1. The CDR3 length is 14 residues. The junction had 1 base not matched to a gene; V was cut back by 3 bases and J by 0 bases. The germline gives CDR1 LNHNV, CDR2 YYDKDF (reference sequence). The CDR3 DNA reads as TGTGCCACCAGCAGGGACAGGGCCTCCTACGAGCAGTACTTC. This gives the protein CATSRDRASYEQYF.

CDR3 in DNA: TGTGCCAGCAGTGTGGACAGCGACTACGAGCAGTACTTC. Protein sequence: CASSVDSDYEQYF. The chain has TRBV28 and TRBJ2-7; D may be TRBD1 (6 bases). The CDR3 is 13 residues long. V was shortened by 5 bases and J by 3 bases, with 11 bases between the two germline ends. Germline V lookup: CDR1 MDHEN, CDR2 SYDVKM.

In this sample, this clonotype turned up many times. This sequence joins TRBV11-2 and TRBJ2-7, with D unresolved. Germline-derived CDR1 and CDR2 are SGHAT and FQNNGV. This CDR3 has 14 residues. Trimming took 0 bases from V and 9 from J, leaving 15 bases between them. DNA of the CDR3: TGTGCCAGCAGCTTAGATATAGTGAGCTTTTTGCAGTACTTC. Its protein is CASSLDIVSFLQYF.

This clonotype was seen only a few times. The chain recombines TRBV15 with TRBJ2-1; the match to TRBD1 covers 7 bases. V lost 3 bases, J lost 10 bases, and 15 bases stayed unmatched. The CDR3 consists of 16 residues. Germline-derived CDR1 and CDR2 are LNHNV and YYDKDF (reference sequence). The CDR3 nucleotides are TGTGCCACCAGCAGGGGGGACAGATTGACCGACCGGGAGCAGTTCTTC. Protein product: CATSRGDRLTDREQFF.

The chain recombines TRBV6-2 or TRBV6-3 with TRBJ2-2; no reliable D call. CDR1 and CDR2 from the germline V gene are MNHEY and SVGEGT. Trimming stripped 11 bases from V and 0 bases from J, with 13 bases between. The CDR3 sequence is 14 residues long. The CDR3 sequence is CAARQYPNTGELFF. The CDR3 bases are TGTGCCGCGAGGCAGTACCCGAACACCGGGGAGCTGTTTTTT.

The table lists this clonotype with many counts. The V gene is TRBV7-9, the J gene TRBJ2-3; no reliable D call. Germline CDR1 reads SEHNR; CDR2 reads FQNEAQ (reference sequence). V gave up 5 bases and J gave up 3 bases, with 12 bases separating them. The CDR3 runs to 14 residues. The CDR3, as DNA: TGTGCCAGCAGCCGAAGAAGTGGGACAGATACGCAGTATTTT. Translation: CASSRRSGTDTQYF.

This clonotype appeared a few times. J is TRBJ2-5 and V is TRBV28; D unclear. V lost 7 bases to trimming and J lost 7 bases, with 19 bases between them. This CDR3 contains 14 residues. Germline V gives CDR1 MDHEN, CDR2 SYDVKM. The chain's CDR3 is CASMVKHQRGTQYF. DNA of the CDR3: TGTGCCAGCATGGTAAAGCACCAAAGAGGGACCCAGTACTTC.

The V gene is TRBV7-3, the J gene TRBJ1-1, with D possibly matching TRBD1 (6 bases). Germline V gene lookup returns CDR1 SGHTA and CDR2 FQGTGA. V was shortened by 1 base and J by 10 bases, with 13 bases between the two germline ends. This CDR3 spans 13 amino acids. DNA of the CDR3: TGTGCCAGCAGCTTAAAGGACAGTTTGGGAGCTTTCTTT. This gives the protein CASSLKDSLGAFF. Using reference TRBV7-3 and TRBJ1-1 for the parts outside the CDR3, the full variable domain is GAGVSQTPSNKVTEKGKYVELRCDPISGHTALYWYRQSLGQGPEFLIYFQGTGAADDSGLPNDRFFAVRPEGSVSTLKIQRTERGDSAVYLCASSLKDSLGAFFGQGTRLTVV.

V and J are TRBV27 and TRBJ1-2; 8 bases line up with TRBD1. V gave up 5 bases and J gave up 4 bases; unmatched junction bases: 12. Germline CDR1 reads MNHEY; CDR2 reads SMNVEV (reference sequence). The CDR3 covers 16 residues. CDR3 protein: CASSPSSTGAVYGYTF. The DNA for the CDR3 is TGTGCCAGCAGTCCCTCTTCGACAGGGGCGGTCTATGGCTACACCTTC.

CDR3 amino acids: CATRSGTGANVLTF. As DNA, the CDR3 is TGTGCCACCAGGTCGGGCACTGGGGCCAACGTCCTGACTTTC. The J gene is TRBJ2-6, the V gene TRBV24-1; no clear D gene. This CDR3 has 14 amino acids. The V end lost 7 bases, the J end lost 2 bases, and 8 bases lay between the germline ends. Germline lookup yields CDR1 KGHDR and CDR2 SFDVKD.

As concerns this clonotype: Possible read error: a much larger clone is one base away. The CDR3 end shows no conserved phenylalanine or tryptophan, and so a read error is likely. The chain carries TRBV7-2 and TRBJ2-3; 8 bases are a match to TRBD2. Germline CDR1 reads SGHTA; CDR2 reads FQGNSA. The V gene end was trimmed by 4 bases and the J gene end by 6 bases; junction bases not matched to a gene: 9. This CDR3 has 15 amino acids. CDR3 nucleotides: TGTGCCAGCAGCTCCCAAGCGGGACTAGGGGATACGCAGTATTTG. This sequence encodes CASSSQAGLGDTQYL.

This clonotype was counted a few times. The chain uses TRBV27 and TRBJ2-3; TRBD2 might be the D (6 bases). The CDR3 has 12 amino acids. The V gene lost 4 bases and the J gene lost 14 bases, with 16 bases spanning the gap. The germline V gene encodes CDR1 MNHEY and CDR2 SMNVEV (reference sequence). The DNA for the CDR3 is TGTGCCAGCAGTTCGCCGGACTACGGTCTGTATTTT. It translates to CASSSPDYGLYF.

This clonotype has a handful of counts. The gene calls are TRBV6-2 or TRBV6-3 and TRBJ2-1; D remains unclear. Germline loops: CDR1 MNHEY, CDR2 SVGEGT. V lost 4 bases and J 3 bases, leaving 16 bases between the germline ends. This CDR3 has 16 residues. CDR3: CASSLRAAMGYNEQFF. In nucleotides, the CDR3 is TGTGCCAGCAGTTTACGGGCAGCCATGGGCTACAATGAGCAGTTCTTC.

The rearrangement joins TRBV2 to TRBJ2-7; 9 nucleotides agree with TRBD1. V was pared by 6 bases and J by 4 bases, with 4 bases of the junction left unmatched. The CDR3 spans 13 residues. Germline values: CDR1 SNHLY, CDR2 FYNNEI. The CDR3 DNA reads TGTGCCAGCAGCGCCGGGACAGGGTACGAGCAGTACTTC. This translates into CASSAGTGYEQYF. Variable domain in full (rest from reference TRBV2 and TRBJ2-7): EPEVTQTPSHQVTQMGQEVILRCVPISNHLYFYWYRQILGQKVEFLVSFYNNEISEKSEIFDDQFSVERPDGSNFTLKIRSTKLEDSAMYFCASSAGTGYEQYFGPGTRLTVT.

The DNA of the CDR3 is TGCAGTGCTAGTGTGGACAGCAATCAGCCCCAGCATTTT. Protein sequence: CSASVDSNQPQHF. The rearrangement joins TRBV20-1 to TRBJ1-5; no clear D. CDR3 length: 13 amino acids. Germline lookup yields CDR1 DFQATT and CDR2 SNEGSKA (reference sequence). The V end lost 3 bases, the J end lost 1 base, and 7 bases lay between the germline ends.